This T cell receptor (beta chain) is drawn from a study of T cell responses to AZD1222 COVID-19 vaccine. Findings and limits, study-wide: Clonal diversity may have been underestimated, and the donors were mostly white British, with more females than males. Of the AZD1222 recipients, only six were seropositive at baseline.

From germline, CDR1 is LGHDT and CDR2 YNNKEL (reference sequence). The CDR3 loop spans 16 amino acids. J lost 0 bases, V lost 0 bases, and 4 bases had no gene match. Comment on this clone: The antigen remains undetermined.

Sequencing used immunoSEQ multiplex PCR; TCRdb keeps in-frame clones, though not all of them. The table includes 150,000 to 200,000 clones, around nine tenths detected once. Here the sequenced sample was peripheral blood, taken on day 0 of AZD1222 vaccination. The origin of this receptor is an adult in good health. This chain uses TRBV3-1 (or the pseudogene TRBV3-2) with TRBJ1-2; 7 nucleotides align to TRBD1. The CDR3 sequence is CASSQDLTGTNYGYTF. CDR3 bases: TGTGCCAGCAGCCAAGATTTGACAGGGACTAACTATGGCTACACCTTC.